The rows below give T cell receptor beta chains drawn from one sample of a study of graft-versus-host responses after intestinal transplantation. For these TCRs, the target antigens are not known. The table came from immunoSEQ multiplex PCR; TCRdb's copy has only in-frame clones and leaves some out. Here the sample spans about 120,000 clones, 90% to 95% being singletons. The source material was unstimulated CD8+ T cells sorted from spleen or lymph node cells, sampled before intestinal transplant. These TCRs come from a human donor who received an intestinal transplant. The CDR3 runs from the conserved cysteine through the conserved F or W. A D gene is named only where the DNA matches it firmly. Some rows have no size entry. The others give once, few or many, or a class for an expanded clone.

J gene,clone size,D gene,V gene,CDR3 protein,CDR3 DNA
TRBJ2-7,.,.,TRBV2,CASRQDYEQYF,TGTGCCAGCAGGCAAGACTACGAGCAGTACTTC
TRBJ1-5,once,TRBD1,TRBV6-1,CASTEWTGGRQPQHF,TGTGCCAGCACCGAATGGACAGGGGGCCGGCAGCCCCAGCATTTT
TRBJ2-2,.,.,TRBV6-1,CASTGAANTGELFF,TGTGCCAGCACGGGGGCGGCGAACACCGGGGAGCTGTTTTTT
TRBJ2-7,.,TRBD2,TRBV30,CAWSGLAGHMGYEQYF,TGTGCCTGGAGTGGACTAGCGGGACATATGGGGTACGAGCAGTACTTC
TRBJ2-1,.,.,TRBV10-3,CAISESKRGNSYNEQFF,TGTGCCATCAGTGAGTCGAAACGGGGGAACTCCTACAATGAGCAGTTCTTC
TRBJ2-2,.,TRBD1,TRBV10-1,CASSTSGTGLTGELFF,TGCGCCAGCAGTACCTCCGGGACAGGGCTGACCGGGGAGCTGTTTTTT
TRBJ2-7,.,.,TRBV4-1,CASSQGWSYEQYF,TGCGCCAGCAGCCAAGGATGGTCCTACGAGCAGTACTTC
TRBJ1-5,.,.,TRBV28,CASSFPDARSDSNQPQHF,TGTGCCAGCAGTTTCCCGGATGCCCGCTCCGACTCCAATCAGCCCCAGCATTTT
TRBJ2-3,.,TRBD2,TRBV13,CASSSGLAGVRTDTQYF,TGTGCCAGCAGCTCGGGACTAGCGGGAGTACGCACAGATACGCAGTATTTT
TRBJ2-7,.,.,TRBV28,CASSQRGTPEQYF,TGTGCCAGCAGCCAACGGGGGACCCCCGAGCAGTACTTC
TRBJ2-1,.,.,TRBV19,CASSVGQNPYNEQFF,TGTGCCAGTAGTGTAGGACAGAACCCCTACAATGAGCAGTTCTTC
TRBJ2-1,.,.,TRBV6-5,CASSYSTYNEQFF,TGTGCCAGCAGTTACTCGACGTACAATGAGCAGTTCTTC
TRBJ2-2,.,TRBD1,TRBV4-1,CASSLRGQGNTGELFF,TGCGCCAGCAGTCTACGGGGACAGGGGAACACCGGGGAGCTGTTTTTT
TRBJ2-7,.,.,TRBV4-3,CASSQERGGEQYF,TGCGCCAGCAGCCAAGAGAGGGGAGGCGAGCAGTACTTC
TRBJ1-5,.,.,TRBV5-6,CASSWGSAFNQPQHF,TGTGCCAGCAGCTGGGGCAGCGCGTTCAATCAGCCCCAGCATTTT
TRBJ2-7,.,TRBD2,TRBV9,CASSVASSGEQYF,TGTGCCAGCAGCGTAGCGTCTAGCGGAGAGCAGTACTTC
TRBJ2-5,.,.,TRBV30,CAWSSPGLNQETQYF,TGTGCCTGGAGTTCCCCGGGACTGAACCAAGAGACCCAGTACTTC
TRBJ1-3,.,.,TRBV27,CASSPYGQIPSGNTIYF,TGTGCCAGCAGTCCCTACGGACAGATTCCCTCTGGAAACACCATATATTTT
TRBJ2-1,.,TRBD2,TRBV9,CASSVSGRAKDEQFF,TGTGCCAGCAGCGTAAGCGGGAGGGCGAAGGATGAGCAGTTCTTC
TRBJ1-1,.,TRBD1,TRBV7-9,CASSRNSGGDGTEAFF,TGTGCCAGCAGCCGGAACTCAGGGGGCGATGGCACTGAAGCTTTCTTT
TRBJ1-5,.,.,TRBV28,CASSLLARAQPQHF,TGTGCCAGCAGTTTATTAGCTAGGGCTCAGCCCCAGCATTTT
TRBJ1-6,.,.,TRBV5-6,CASSLAGFNSPLHF,TGTGCCAGCAGCTTGGCCGGATTTAATTCACCCCTCCACTTT
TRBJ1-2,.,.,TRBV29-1,CSVERETDYGYTF,TGCAGCGTTGAAAGGGAGACGGACTATGGCTACACCTTC
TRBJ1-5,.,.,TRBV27,CASSNRPNQPQHF,TGTGCCAGCAGCAACAGGCCCAATCAGCCCCAGCATTTT
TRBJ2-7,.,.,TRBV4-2,CASSQDRQGPSLSYEQYF,TGTGCCAGCAGCCAAGATCGCCAGGGCCCCTCACTTTCCTACGAGCAGTACTTC
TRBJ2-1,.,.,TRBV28,CASSFTLSWNEQFF,TGTGCCAGCAGTTTTACCCTTTCATGGAATGAGCAGTTCTTC
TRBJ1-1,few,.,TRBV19,CASSALTVKGSTEAFF,TGTGCCAGTAGTGCGCTGACAGTTAAAGGGAGCACTGAAGCTTTCTTT
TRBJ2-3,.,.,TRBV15,CATSNSAQGADTQYF,TGTGCCACCTCCAACAGTGCCCAAGGCGCGGATACGCAGTATTTT
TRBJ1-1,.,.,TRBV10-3,CAISEWDKRTEAFF,TGTGCCATCAGTGAGTGGGACAAACGTACTGAAGCTTTCTTT
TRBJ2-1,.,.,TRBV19,CASSIGSGPYNEQFF,TGTGCCAGTAGTATCGGGTCCGGACCCTACAATGAGCAGTTCTTC
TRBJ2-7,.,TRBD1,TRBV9,CASSVGTGVTYEQYF,TGTGCCAGCAGCGTCGGGACAGGGGTAACCTACGAGCAGTACTTC
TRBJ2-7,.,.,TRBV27,CASSFGTTYEQYF,TGTGCCAGCAGTTTTGGTACGACCTACGAGCAGTACTTC
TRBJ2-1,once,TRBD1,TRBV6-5,CASSYGSGTGDNEQFF,TGTGCCAGCAGTTACGGTTCGGGGACAGGAGACAATGAGCAGTTCTTC
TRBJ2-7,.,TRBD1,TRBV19,CASSLTGGYEQYF,TGTGCCAGTAGTTTGACAGGGGGCTACGAGCAGTACTTC
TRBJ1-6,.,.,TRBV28,CASTWPGVSPLHF,TGTGCCAGCACCTGGCCAGGGGTGTCACCCCTCCACTTT
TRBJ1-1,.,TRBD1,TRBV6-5,CASSYSGQGMFTEAFF,TGTGCCAGCAGTTACTCGGGACAGGGGATGTTCACTGAAGCTTTCTTT
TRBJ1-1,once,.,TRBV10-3,CAIRNTGTDNTEAFF,TGTGCCATCAGGAATACAGGGACGGACAACACTGAAGCTTTCTTT
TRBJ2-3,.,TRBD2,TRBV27,CASSPLGGYDTQYF,TGTGCCAGCAGTCCCCTGGGGGGGTACGATACGCAGTATTTT
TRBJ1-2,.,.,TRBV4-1,CASSPPLRGSYGYTF,TGCGCCAGCAGCCCCCCCCTCCGCGGCAGCTATGGCTACACCTTC
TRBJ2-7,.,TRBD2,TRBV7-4,CASSLEPAGEYEQYF,TGTGCCAGCAGCTTAGAACCAGCGGGAGAGTACGAGCAGTACTTC
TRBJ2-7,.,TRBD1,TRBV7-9,CASSLGQGASEQYF,TGTGCCAGCAGCTTAGGACAGGGGGCAAGCGAGCAGTACTTC
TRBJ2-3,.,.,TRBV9,CASSVEGSPDTQYF,TGTGCCAGCAGCGTAGAGGGTAGCCCAGATACGCAGTATTTT
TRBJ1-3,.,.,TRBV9,CASSVTGTGNTIYF,TGTGCCAGCAGCGTAACTGGGACTGGAAACACCATATATTTT
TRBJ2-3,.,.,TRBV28,CASSLTGTSGDTQYF,TGTGCCAGCAGTCTGACAGGCACGTCCGGAGATACGCAGTATTTT
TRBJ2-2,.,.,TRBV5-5,CASSYPRGVSTGELFF,TGTGCCAGCAGCTACCCGCGCGGGGTGAGCACCGGGGAGCTGTTTTTT
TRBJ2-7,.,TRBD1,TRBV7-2,CASSPGQGAYEQYF,TGTGCCAGCAGCCCCGGACAGGGGGCTTACGAGCAGTACTTC
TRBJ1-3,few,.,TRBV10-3,CAISEDSKSLSGNTIYF,TGTGCCATCAGTGAGGACAGTAAGTCTCTCTCTGGAAACACCATATATTTT
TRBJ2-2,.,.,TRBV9,CASSDEEDSGRTGELFF,TGTGCCAGCAGCGACGAAGAGGACTCTGGGCGGACCGGGGAGCTGTTTTTT
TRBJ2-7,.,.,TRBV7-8,CASSLAGSTYEQYF,TGTGCCAGCAGCTTAGCCGGGTCCACCTACGAGCAGTACTTC